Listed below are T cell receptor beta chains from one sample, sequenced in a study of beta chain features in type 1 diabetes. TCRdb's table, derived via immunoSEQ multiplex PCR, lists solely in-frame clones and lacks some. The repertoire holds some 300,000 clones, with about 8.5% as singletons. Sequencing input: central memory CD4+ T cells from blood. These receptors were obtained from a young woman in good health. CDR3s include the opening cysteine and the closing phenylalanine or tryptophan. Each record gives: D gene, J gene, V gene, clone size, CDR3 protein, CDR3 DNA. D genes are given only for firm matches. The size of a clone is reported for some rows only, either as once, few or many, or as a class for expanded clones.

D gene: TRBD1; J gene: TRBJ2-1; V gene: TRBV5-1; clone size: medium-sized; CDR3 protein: CASSKGNTGGYNEQFF; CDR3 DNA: TGCGCCAGCAGCAAGGGCAACACAGGGGGCTACAATGAGCAGTTCTTC
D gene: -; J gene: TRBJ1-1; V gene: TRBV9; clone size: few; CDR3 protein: CASSLRPGGGTEAFF; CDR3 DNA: TGTGCCAGCAGCTTAAGGCCGGGAGGCGGCACTGAAGCTTTCTTT
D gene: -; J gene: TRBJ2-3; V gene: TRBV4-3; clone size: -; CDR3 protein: CASSQIRGPFSGDTQYF; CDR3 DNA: TGCGCCAGCAGCCAAATTCGGGGACCGTTTTCGGGAGATACGCAGTATTTT
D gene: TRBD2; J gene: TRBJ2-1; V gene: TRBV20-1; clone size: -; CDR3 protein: CSAPSSGEQFF; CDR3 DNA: TGCAGTGCTCCTTCTAGCGGTGAGCAGTTCTTC
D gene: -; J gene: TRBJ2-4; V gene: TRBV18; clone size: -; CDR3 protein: CASSSRAGKGTKNIQYF; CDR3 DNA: TGTGCCAGCTCAAGTCGAGCCGGGAAAGGAACCAAAAACATTCAGTACTTC
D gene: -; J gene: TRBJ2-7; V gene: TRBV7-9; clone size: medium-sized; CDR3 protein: CASSSGTGLTEQYF; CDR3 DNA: TGTGCCAGCAGCTCCGGGACCGGGCTCACCGAGCAGTACTTC
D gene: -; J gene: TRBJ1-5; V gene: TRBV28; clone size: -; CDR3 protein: CASSFTGSSNQPQHF; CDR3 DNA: TGTGCCAGCAGTTTTACAGGGAGCAGCAATCAGCCCCAGCATTTT
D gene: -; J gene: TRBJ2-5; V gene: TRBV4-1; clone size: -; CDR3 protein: CASSQYLASQETQYF; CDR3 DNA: TGCGCCAGCAGCCAATATCTAGCGAGCCAAGAGACCCAGTACTTC
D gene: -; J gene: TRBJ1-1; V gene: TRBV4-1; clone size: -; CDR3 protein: CASSPTGWGDTEAFF; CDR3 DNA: TGCGCCAGCAGCCCCACAGGGTGGGGGGACACTGAAGCTTTCTTT
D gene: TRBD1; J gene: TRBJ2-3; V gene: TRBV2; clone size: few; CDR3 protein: CASSPRTGGTDTQYF; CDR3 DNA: TGTGCCAGCAGTCCACGGACAGGGGGGACAGATACGCAGTATTTT
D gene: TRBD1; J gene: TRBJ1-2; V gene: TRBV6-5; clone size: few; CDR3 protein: CASRPTGTNYGYTF; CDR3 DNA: TGTGCCAGCAGACCGACAGGGACTAACTATGGCTACACCTTC
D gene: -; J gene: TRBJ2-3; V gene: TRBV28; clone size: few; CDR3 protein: CASSSGTSTDTQYF; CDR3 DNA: TGTGCCAGCAGTTCAGGGACTAGCACAGATACGCAGTATTTT
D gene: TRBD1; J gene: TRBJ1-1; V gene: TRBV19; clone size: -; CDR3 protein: CASSRQGARSFF; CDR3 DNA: TGTGCCAGTAGCCGACAGGGCGCTAGGTCTTTCTTT
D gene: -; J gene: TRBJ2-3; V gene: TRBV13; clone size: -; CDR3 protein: CASSLRSTDTQYF; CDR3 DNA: TGTGCCAGCAGCTTACGTTCTACAGATACGCAGTATTTT
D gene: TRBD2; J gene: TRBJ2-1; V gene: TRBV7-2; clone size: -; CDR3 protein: CASSFYLADNEQFF; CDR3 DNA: TGTGCCAGCAGCTTTTACCTAGCGGACAATGAGCAGTTCTTC
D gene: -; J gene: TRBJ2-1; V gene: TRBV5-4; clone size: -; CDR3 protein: CASSSATYNEQFF; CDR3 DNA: TGTGCCAGCAGCTCGGCAACCTACAATGAGCAGTTCTTC
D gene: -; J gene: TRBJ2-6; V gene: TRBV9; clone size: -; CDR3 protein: CASSVWSSGANVLTF; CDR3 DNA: TGTGCCAGCAGCGTATGGAGCTCTGGGGCCAACGTCCTGACTTTC
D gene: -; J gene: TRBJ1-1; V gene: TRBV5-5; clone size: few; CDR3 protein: CASSFQSRKANTEAFF; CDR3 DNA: TGTGCCAGCAGCTTCCAGAGCAGGAAGGCGAACACTGAAGCTTTCTTT
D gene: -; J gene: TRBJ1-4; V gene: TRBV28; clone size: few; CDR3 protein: CASNRGGDNEKLFF; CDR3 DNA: TGTGCCAGCAACCGAGGGGGGGATAATGAAAAACTGTTTTTT
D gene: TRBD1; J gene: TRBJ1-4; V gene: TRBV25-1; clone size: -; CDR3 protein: CASSLTGGGEKLFF; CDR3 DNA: TGTGCCAGCAGTCTGACAGGGGGAGGAGAAAAACTGTTTTTT
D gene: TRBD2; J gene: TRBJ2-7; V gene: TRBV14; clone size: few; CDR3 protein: CASSQGLAGGHPTYEQYF; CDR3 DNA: TGTGCCAGCAGCCAAGGACTAGCGGGAGGGCACCCCACCTACGAGCAGTACTTC
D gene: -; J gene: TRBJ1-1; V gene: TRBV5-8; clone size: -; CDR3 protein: CASSYAGTRTEAFF; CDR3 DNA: TGTGCCAGCAGTTACGCCGGGACGAGGACTGAAGCTTTCTTT
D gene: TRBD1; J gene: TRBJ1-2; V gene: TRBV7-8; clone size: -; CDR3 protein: CASSPDGTAYGYTF; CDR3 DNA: TGTGCCAGCAGCCCAGACGGGACAGCCTATGGCTACACCTTC